These T cell receptor beta chains were read from a single sample in a study of response to subunit inactivated influenza vaccine. Using its own MiXCR run on the RT-PCR reads, TCRdb lists one record per CDR3 protein. Of roughly 460,000 distinct CDR3 sequences in the sample, roughly 11% were seen once. The sequences come from PBMCs from blood, collected around seven weeks after vaccination. All receptors derive from a man in his forties or fifties who received an inactivated influenza vaccine. The CDR3 runs from the conserved cysteine through the conserved F or W. The D gene is left open where the match is weak. Clone sizes are given selectively: once, few, many, or a class where the clone is expanded.

TRBV6-5	NA	NA	TRBJ1-2	CASSYDSNYGYTF	TGTGCCAGCAGTTACGACAGCAACTATGGCTACACCTTC
TRBV5-1	few	TRBD2	TRBJ2-2	CASSPLAGLLTGELFF	TGCGCCAGCAGCCCGCTAGCGGGATTACTCACCGGGGAGCTGTTTTTT
TRBV7-8	NA	NA	TRBJ2-6	CASSQVRGGSGANVLTF	TGTGCCAGCAGCCAAGTGAGGGGAGGTTCTGGGGCCAACGTCCTGACTTTC
TRBV18	NA	TRBD2	TRBJ2-1	CASTLLAGEFDEQFF	TGTGCCAGCACACTACTAGCGGGGGAGTTCGATGAGCAGTTCTTC
TRBV12-3/TRBV12-4	NA	TRBD1	TRBJ1-3	CASTGQGAHFGNTIYF	TGTGCCAGTACGGGACAGGGGGCGCATTTTGGAAACACCATATATTTT
TRBV7-9	NA	NA	TRBJ2-3	CASSLTSGPDTQYF	TGTGCCAGCAGCCTAACGTCGGGCCCAGATACGCAGTATTTT
TRBV20-1	few	NA	TRBJ1-5	CSARDKGSLNQPQHF	TGCAGTGCTAGAGATAAGGGTAGCCTCAACCAGCCCCAGCATTTT
TRBV27	many	TRBD2	TRBJ2-2	CASSRQYLAASNTGELFF	TGTGCCAGCAGTCGACAGTACCTAGCGGCCTCGAACACCGGGGAGCTGTTTTTT
TRBV20-1	few	TRBD2	TRBJ2-1	CSARTSGSGNEQFF	TGCAGTGCAAGGACTAGCGGGAGTGGCAATGAGCAGTTCTTC
TRBV4-1	few	NA	TRBJ2-2	CASSQELEVGELFF	TGCGCCAGCAGCCAAGAACTAGAGGTCGGGGAGCTGTTTTTT
TRBV20-1	many	NA	TRBJ1-4	CSARGRINEKLFF	TGCAGTGCTAGAGGACGGATTAATGAAAAACTGTTTTTT
TRBV5-1	few	NA	TRBJ2-1	CASSLGQFDEQFF	TGCGCCAGCAGCTTGGGACAGTTCGATGAGCAGTTCTTC
TRBV28	NA	NA	TRBJ1-1	CASVGWTEAFF	TGTGCCAGCGTAGGGTGGACTGAAGCTTTCTTT
TRBV5-1	many	NA	TRBJ2-6	CASSFGPGLSGANVLTF	TGCGCCAGCAGCTTTGGGCCAGGGCTGTCTGGGGCCAACGTCCTGACTTTC
TRBV27	many	NA	TRBJ2-2	CASSLNGGGTGELFF	TGTGCCAGCAGTTTAAACGGGGGCGGGACCGGGGAGCTGTTTTTT
TRBV12-3/TRBV12-4	many	NA	TRBJ2-5	CASSSTPWKSYF	TGTGCCAGCAGTTCGACTCCCTGGAAATCGTACTTC
TRBV27	NA	TRBD2	TRBJ2-1	CASSLLSGGFWNEQFF	TGTGCCAGCAGTTTATTGTCGGGGGGGTTCTGGAATGAGCAGTTCTTC
TRBV7-6	many	TRBD2	TRBJ2-1	CASSKGFQGLAGYNEQFF	TGTGCCAGCAGCAAAGGGTTCCAGGGACTAGCGGGATACAATGAGCAGTTCTTC
TRBV7-3	many	NA	TRBJ2-3	CASSLSGTNTDTQYF	TGTGCCAGCAGCTTATCCGGGACAAACACAGATACGCAGTATTTT
TRBV5-1	NA	TRBD1	TRBJ2-5	CASSLALTGVETQYF	TGCGCCAGCAGCTTAGCCCTAACAGGGGTAGAGACCCAGTACTTC
TRBV4-3	many	TRBD1	TRBJ2-7	CASSQVRDSTYEQYF	TGCGCCAGCAGCCAAGTCCGGGACAGTACCTACGAGCAGTACTTC
TRBV18	few	TRBD2	TRBJ2-3	CASLPTSTTDTQYF	TGTGCCAGCCTACCGACTAGCACCACAGATACGCAGTATTTT
TRBV10-3	few	NA	TRBJ2-3	CAISEDSNTQYF	TGTGCCATCAGTGAGGATTCAAATACGCAGTATTTT
TRBV5-1	many	NA	TRBJ2-7	CASTGGSYEQYF	TGCGCCAGCACTGGGGGCTCCTACGAGCAGTACTTC
TRBV6-2/TRBV6-3	few	NA	TRBJ2-5	CASRVQGSETQYF	TGTGCCAGCAGGGTACAGGGATCTGAGACCCAGTACTTC
TRBV29-1	many	NA	TRBJ1-2	CSVEGNGYTF	TGCAGCGTTGAGGGCAATGGCTACACCTTC
TRBV30	few	TRBD1	TRBJ2-5	CAWSVGGLKTQYF	TGTGCCTGGAGTGTAGGGGGCCTGAAGACCCAGTACTTC
TRBV5-6	few	NA	TRBJ2-2	CASSRRLAGELFF	TGTGCCAGCAGCAGACGTCTTGCCGGGGAGCTGTTTTTT
TRBV5-1	many	TRBD2	TRBJ2-1	CASSQPRGLAGNNEQFF	TGCGCCAGCAGCCAGCCCCGAGGACTAGCGGGAAACAATGAGCAGTTCTTC
TRBV7-2	few	TRBD2	TRBJ2-5	CASSPPAGGQETQYF	TGTGCCAGCAGCCCGCCGGCGGGAGGACAAGAGACCCAGTACTTC
TRBV7-9	many	NA	TRBJ2-7	CASSLGVYEQYF	TGTGCCAGCAGCTTGGGAGTCTACGAGCAGTACTTC
TRBV6-1	few	NA	TRBJ2-5	CASSESLIKETQYF	TGTGCCAGCAGTGAATCCCTGATCAAAGAGACCCAGTACTTC
TRBV12-3/TRBV12-4	few	TRBD2	TRBJ2-3	CASSFVPAGLAGGGSTDTQYF	TGTGCCAGCAGTTTTGTACCGGCGGGACTAGCGGGGGGCGGAAGCACAGATACGCAGTATTTT
TRBV3-1	NA	NA	TRBJ2-5	CASSQGPTNQETQYF	TGTGCCAGCAGCCAAGGACCGACGAACCAAGAGACCCAGTACTTC
TRBV7-2	few	NA	TRBJ2-1	CASSLVVLYSGNEQFF	TGTGCCAGCAGCTTAGTGGTCCTTTACTCAGGAAATGAGCAGTTCTTC
TRBV7-2	many	NA	TRBJ2-5	CASSLTFSETQYF	TGTGCCAGCAGCTTAACGTTTTCAGAGACCCAGTACTTC
TRBV6-5	few	NA	TRBJ2-2	CASSYFTAYTGELFF	TGTGCCAGCAGTTACTTCACAGCTTACACCGGGGAGCTGTTTTTT
TRBV4-3	NA	NA	TRBJ2-1	CASSQDWTVSDEQFF	TGCGCCAGCAGCCAAGATTGGACAGTAAGCGATGAGCAGTTCTTC
TRBV29-1	few	NA	TRBJ2-5	CSWQQNPWETQYF	TGCAGCTGGCAACAAAACCCGTGGGAGACCCAGTACTTC
TRBV10-1	many	TRBD2	TRBJ2-7	CASSDGTSVYEQYF	TGCGCCAGCAGTGATGGGACTAGCGTCTACGAGCAGTACTTC
TRBV5-1	NA	TRBD2	TRBJ2-5	CASSFGFKREVQETQYF	TGCGCCAGCAGCTTTGGTTTCAAGCGGGAGGTCCAAGAGACCCAGTACTTC
TRBV7-2	many	NA	TRBJ2-2	CASSLNGRGITGELFF	TGTGCCAGCAGCTTAAATGGAAGGGGGATCACCGGGGAGCTGTTTTTT
TRBV15	NA	NA	TRBJ2-7	CATSRAGTLLAYEQYF	TGTGCCACCAGCAGAGCAGGGACACTGCTCGCCTACGAGCAGTACTTC
TRBV4-1	NA	NA	TRBJ1-6	CASSQVPVWAPLHF	TGCGCCAGCAGCCAAGTGCCGGTTTGGGCACCCCTCCACTTT
TRBV6-1	NA	TRBD1	TRBJ1-1	CASRDPGTATEAFF	TGTGCCAGCAGAGACCCCGGGACAGCCACTGAAGCTTTCTTT
TRBV6-1	few	NA	TRBJ2-5	CASRVGQFQYF	TGTGCCAGCAGAGTTGGACAGTTCCAGTACTTC
TRBV5-1	NA	NA	TRBJ2-7	CASSLGGRGARDYEQYF	TGCGCCAGCAGCTTGGGAGGAAGGGGCGCGAGGGACTACGAGCAGTACTTC